A single sample is the source of the 24 T cell receptor beta chains below, sequenced in a study of vaccination and CD4 T cells after COVID-19. The Oncomine TCR Beta short-read assay was applied to DNA of cultured CD4+ T cells. TCRdb reprocessed the PCR reads via MiXCR and lists one record per CDR3 protein. The top ten clones hold 6.2% of a sample with roughly 14,000 distinct CDR3 sequences, about 60% of them seen once. Treatment given: approximately nine-day PBMC culture with coronavirus spike peptide pools or control peptides (ViraFEST assay). The antigens these receptors bind are not known. Sequencing input: CD4+ T cells from blood, cultured in vitro. These receptors all come from a human donor who had recovered from COVID-19.

This clonotype was counted a single time. DNA of the CDR3: TGTGCCATCAGTGAATTGGGTAGGGATCAGCCCCAGCATTTT. Protein sequence: CAISELGRDQPQHF. This chain links TRBV10-3 with TRBJ1-5; unclear D gene. This CDR3 comprises 14 residues. Germline loops: CDR1 ENHRY, CDR2 SYGVKD. V was cut by 3 bases and J by 5 bases, with 11 bases left in between.

The chain uses TRBV20-1 and TRBJ1-5; 9 nucleotides agree with TRBD1. V was clipped by 5 bases and J by 2 bases; unmatched bases: 7. Germline V CDR1 and CDR2: DFQATT, SNEGSKA (reference sequence). The CDR3 extends over 15 amino acids. In DNA, the CDR3 is TGCAGTGCTTGGACAGGGGCGGGTGGCAATCAGCCCCAGCATTTT. It codes for CSAWTGAGGNQPQHF.

This clonotype occurred a few times. This sequence joins TRBV5-4 and TRBJ1-2, with TRBD1 as a possible D gene (6 bases). This CDR3 spans 17 amino acids. Per germline, CDR1 SGHNT and CDR2 YYREEE (reference sequence). V dropped 10 bases and J dropped 4 bases, with 29 bases sitting between them. CDR3: CAYRSGTRSLSPYGYTF. Here the CDR3 DNA reads TGTGCCTACCGATCCGGGACAAGGAGCCTTTCCCCCTATGGCTACACCTTC.

The chain has TRBV24-1 and TRBJ2-2; D not certain. This CDR3 is built from 17 residues. Germline lookup yields CDR1 KGHDR and CDR2 SFDVKD. V lost 5 bases and J lost 10, with 25 bases in between. For the CDR3, the DNA is TGTGCCACCAGTGCCGCCCCCCACCGGGCTGGCGCGGAGGAGCTGTTTTTT. Translating gives CATSAAPHRAGAEELFF.

This chain links TRBV2 with TRBJ2-7; tentative D call: TRBD1 (5 bases). In germline, CDR1 is SNHLY, CDR2 FYNNEI. V was shortened by 6 bases and J by 3 bases, with 9 bases between the two germline ends. The CDR3 covers 12 residues. The CDR3 DNA reads TGTGCCAGCAGCAGTCAGGGCTACGAGCAGTACTTC. This gives the protein CASSSQGYEQYF.

The CDR3 loop is CASTGIDQPQHF. The CDR3 DNA follows: TGTGCCAGCACCGGGATTGATCAGCCCCAGCATTTT. The chain recombines TRBV28 with TRBJ1-5; D call uncertain. The ends were cut back, 7 bases at V and 5 bases at J, with 9 bases in the middle. The CDR3 sequence is 12 residues long. The germline V gene has CDR1 MDHEN and CDR2 SYDVKM.

The chain combines TRBV2 with TRBJ1-2; D is perhaps TRBD1 (6 bases). Germline assignment: CDR1 SNHLY and CDR2 FYNNEI. V lost 6 bases, J lost 2 bases, and 16 bases lay in between. The CDR3 totals 15 residues. For the CDR3, the DNA is TGTGCCAGCAGACCTCTACAGGGCCAAAACTATGGCTACACCTTC. Residues: CASRPLQGQNYGYTF.

The chain combines TRBV7-2 with TRBJ1-6; tentative D call: TRBD1 (5 bases). Trimming took 1 base from V and 11 from J, leaving 18 bases between them. There are 16 residues in the CDR3. From germline, CDR1 is SGHTA and CDR2 FQGNSA. The CDR3 is CASSLVGSGTWAPLHF. DNA for the CDR3: TGTGCCAGCAGCTTAGTTGGTTCGGGGACGTGGGCACCCCTCCACTTT.

This clonotype was recorded only once. The rearrangement uses TRBV12-3 or TRBV12-4 and TRBJ1-3; D is unresolved. V lost 1 base to trimming and J lost 7 bases, with 17 bases between them. CDR3 size: 16 residues. The chain's CDR3 is CASSLDGLLIGNTIYF. The CDR3 DNA reads TGTGCCAGCAGTTTAGATGGTCTCCTGATAGGGAACACCATATATTTT.

The chain joins TRBV20-1 to TRBJ1-5; D remains ambiguous. Trimming removed 1 base at V and 11 bases at J, with 9 bases between. This CDR3 has 11 residues. Per the germline V gene, CDR1 is DFQATT and CDR2 is SNEGSKA (reference sequence). CDR3 loop: CSARVNEAQHF. As DNA, the CDR3 is TGCAGTGCTAGAGTAAACGAGGCCCAGCATTTT.

This clonotype appeared a few times. The chain combines TRBV27 with TRBJ1-5; tentative D call: TRBD1 (5 bases). The CDR3 contains 15 residues. V shed 1 base and J shed 0 bases, with 7 bases lying between them. Per germline, CDR1 MNHEY and CDR2 SMNVEV (reference sequence). CDR3 sequence reads: CASSLYGTSNQPQHF. Here the CDR3 DNA reads TGTGCCAGCAGTTTATACGGGACTAGCAATCAGCCCCAGCATTTT.

This clonotype has a handful of counts. The J gene is TRBJ1-5, the V gene TRBV11-2; D ambiguous. In germline, CDR1 is SGHAT, CDR2 FQNNGV. Trimming stripped 5 bases from V and 5 bases from J, with 10 bases between. This CDR3 is 13 amino acids long. CDR3 DNA: TGTGCCAGCAGCCTCAGCGAGGATCAGCCCCAGCATTTT. Translated: CASSLSEDQPQHF.

The chain carries TRBV7-9 and TRBJ2-7, with TRBD1 identical over 10 bases. Germline CDR1 reads SEHNR; CDR2 reads FQNEAQ (reference sequence). This CDR3 comprises 16 residues. The V and J ends lost 4 bases and 5 bases, in that order; junction bases with no gene match: 11. The CDR3 DNA reads TGTGCCAGCAGCTCCCAGGGTACCGGGACAGGGGACGAGCAGTACTTC. Encoded protein: CASSSQGTGTGDEQYF.

This clonotype was found once. The chain couples TRBV5-4 to TRBJ1-1; D is ambiguous. Germline V lookup: CDR1 SGHNT, CDR2 YYREEE (reference sequence). The CDR3 sequence is 15 residues long. V dropped 0 bases and J dropped 0 bases, with 9 bases sitting between them. CDR3 residues: CASSLEGSMNTEAFF. DNA of the CDR3: TGTGCCAGCAGCTTGGAAGGAAGTATGAACACTGAAGCTTTCTTT. Full variable domain (rest looked up from reference TRBV5-4 and TRBJ1-1): ETGVTQSPTHLIKTRGQQVTLRCSSQSGHNTVSWYQQALGQGPQFIFQYYREEENGRGNFPPRFSGLQFPNYSSELNVNALELDDSALYLCASSLEGSMNTEAFFGQGTRLTVV.

There are a few counts of this clonotype. The V gene is TRBV5-4, the J gene TRBJ1-5, with 9 bases fitting TRBD1. Per the germline V gene, CDR1 is SGHNT and CDR2 is YYREEE (reference sequence). Unmatched junction bases numbered 12, after V lost 9 bases and J lost 5 bases. The CDR3 contains 15 residues. The DNA for the CDR3 is TGTGCCAAGGATAGGACAGGGGTAGTGGATCAGCCCCAGCATTTT. This encodes CAKDRTGVVDQPQHF.

This chain connects TRBV6-5 to TRBJ1-6, with D maybe TRBD1 (5 bases). The CDR3 contains 16 residues. Germline-derived CDR1 and CDR2 are MNHEY and SVGAGI. V was clipped by 2 bases and J by 10 bases, with 18 bases between them. The CDR3 nucleotides read TGTGCCAGCAGTTACACTAGGACCCGCCGGGGGTCACCCCTCCACTTT. This encodes CASSYTRTRRGSPLHF.

J is TRBJ1-2 and V is TRBV7-9, with D possibly matching TRBD1 (5 bases). V gave up 3 bases and J gave up 4 bases, with 15 bases separating them. The CDR3 totals 15 residues. The germline V gene has CDR1 SEHNR and CDR2 FQNEAQ (reference sequence). CDR3 residues: CASSFGAGPLYGYTF. The CDR3 nucleotides are TGTGCCAGCAGCTTTGGGGCGGGGCCTCTCTATGGCTACACCTTC.

This chain joins TRBV20-1 and TRBJ2-3; TRBD2 matches at 9 bases. The J segment lost 6 bases and the V segment lost 3 bases, leaving 4 bases of the junction unmatched. Per the germline V gene, CDR1 is DFQATT and CDR2 is SNEGSKA (reference sequence). The CDR3 loop spans 13 amino acids. CDR3 sequence reads: CSASAGGVDTQYF. CDR3 DNA sequence: TGCAGTGCTAGCGCGGGAGGGGTGGATACGCAGTATTTT.

The chain links TRBV6-2 or TRBV6-3 to TRBJ2-7, with 8 nucleotides matching TRBD1. CDR1 MNHEY and CDR2 SVGEGT come from the germline V gene. The CDR3 is 15 amino acids. V lost 3 bases, J lost 1 base, and 5 bases stayed unmatched. CDR3 protein: CASSYIRGLSYEQYF. CDR3 in DNA: TGTGCCAGCAGTTATATCAGGGGGCTATCCTACGAGCAGTACTTC.

V and J are TRBV2 and TRBJ1-1, with D maybe TRBD1 (5 bases). This CDR3 spans 14 amino acids. Trimming took off 2 bases at V and 1 base at J, with 8 bases between the two ends. The V gene's germline CDR1 is SNHLY and CDR2 FYNNEI. The CDR3 DNA is TGTGCCAGCAGTGAACTTGGGGGGAACACTGAAGCTTTCTTT. This sequence encodes CASSELGGNTEAFF. The entire variable domain, with the rest obtained from reference TRBV2 and TRBJ1-1, is as follows: EPEVTQTPSHQVTQMGQEVILRCVPISNHLYFYWYRQILGQKVEFLVSFYNNEISEKSEIFDDQFSVERPDGSNFTLKIRSTKLEDSAMYFCASSELGGNTEAFFGQGTRLTVV.

The chain recombines TRBV7-2 with TRBJ1-1, with D possibly matching TRBD1 (5 bases). Per the germline V gene, CDR1 is SGHTA and CDR2 is FQGNSA. This CDR3 has 15 amino acids. Trimming removed 2 bases from V and 1 base from J, with 11 bases in between. CDR3 in DNA: TGTGCCAGCAGCTTAATAGGCGGGACGAACACTGAAGCTTTCTTT. It yields the protein CASSLIGGTNTEAFF.

This clonotype was recorded once. The chain joins TRBV4-3 to TRBJ1-1, with TRBD1 identical over 7 bases. The germline gives CDR1 LGHNA, CDR2 YSLEER. The CDR3 covers 15 residues. Trimming cost V 0 bases and J 7 bases; bases outside gene matches: 8. CDR3 loop: CASSQEHPRDSEAFF. The CDR3 nucleotides are TGCGCCAGCAGCCAAGAGCACCCCCGGGACAGTGAAGCTTTCTTT.

V is TRBV28 and J is TRBJ1-2; D is uncertain. V was clipped by 5 bases and J by 4 bases, with 8 bases between them. Germline loops: CDR1 MDHEN, CDR2 SYDVKM. The CDR3 covers 12 residues. The CDR3 protein is CASSLKGYGYTF. CDR3 bases: TGTGCCAGCAGTCTAAAGGGCTATGGCTACACCTTC.

This clonotype has just one count. The rearrangement uses TRBV6-1 and TRBJ2-1; TRBD2 aligns across 10 bases. J gave up 5 bases and V 5 bases, and 6 bases lay outside the gene matches. In germline, CDR1 is MNHNS, CDR2 SASEGT. CDR3 length equals 15 residues. CDR3 DNA: TGTGCCAGCAGTCCATCTAGCGGGAGCCACAATGAGCAGTTCTTC. Amino acids: CASSPSSGSHNEQFF.